The sequence of this T cell receptor beta chain was determined in a study of shared clonotypes between healthy human individuals. The germline V gene encodes CDR1 SGHDN and CDR2 FVKESK. CDR3 length equals 13 residues. Trimming pared 4 bases from V and 3 bases from J, leaving 10 bases between. Clones were read by immunoSEQ multiplex PCR, and TCRdb kept only the in-frame ones, dropping some. The table records about 2.4 million clones, more than 85% of them present only once. The specimen was naive CD4+ T cells from PBMCs. Stated subset: CD45RA+ positively selected. The sequence came from a man younger than 30 in good health. Some clones in this sample may be carry-over from other donors' samples. The chain recombines TRBV14 with TRBJ2-7, with D possibly being TRBD1 (5 bases). The CDR3 region has the DNA TGTGCCAGCAGCCCCAGGGATCTCTACGAGCAGTACTTC. It codes for CASSPRDLYEQYF.